This TCR beta chain was sequenced during a study of T cell responses to AZD1222 COVID-19 vaccine. The V end lost 8 bases, the J end lost 6 bases, and 25 bases lay between the germline ends. The CDR3 runs to 16 residues. CDR1 and CDR2 from the germline V gene are WNHNN and SYGVQD (reference sequence). Clones were sequenced by immunoSEQ multiplex PCR, and TCRdb holds only the in-frame ones, with some missing. The sample contains fewer than 120,000 clones, approximately 90% of which appear only once. The chain uses TRBV10-1 and TRBJ2-5, with D maybe TRBD2 (6 bases). The TCR was taken from an adult who received the AZD1222 COVID-19 vaccine. This sample comprised peripheral blood, obtained 28 days after the second AZD1222 dose. The chain's CDR3 is CASQWWAGKPKQTQYF. The DNA of the CDR3 is TGCGCCAGCCAATGGTGGGCGGGAAAGCCCAAACAGACCCAGTACTTC.